This entry lists 9 T cell receptor beta chains sequenced from one sample in a study of chronic HIV infection and antiretroviral therapy. TCRdb independently ran MiXCR on the 5' RACE reads; one entry per CDR3 protein. The table includes about 48,000 distinct CDR3 sequences, 19% detected once. The specimen was peripheral blood. The origin of the receptors is an adult who had HIV and had not received antiretroviral therapy, or was an uninfected healthy control (not recorded which).

This clonotype has more than one count but fewer than ten. This rearrangement joins TRBV3-1 to TRBJ2-5; 10 positions match TRBD1. Germline V gene lookup returns CDR1 LGHDT and CDR2 YNNKEL (reference sequence). The CDR3 sequence is 14 residues long. The junction had 3 bases not matched to a gene; V was cut back by 4 bases and J by 4 bases. In DNA form, the CDR3 reads TGTGCCAGCAGCCGACAGGGGGCGAGAGAGACCCAGTACTTC. Residues: CASSRQGARETQYF.

V gene TRBV11-2 combines with J gene TRBJ1-1; D is uncertain. CDR1 is SGHAT, CDR2 FQNNGV, per germline. Trimming pared 2 bases from V and 4 bases from J, leaving 8 bases between. The CDR3 consists of 13 residues. The CDR3 protein is CASSLSRSTEAFF. The CDR3 nucleotides are TGTGCCAGCAGCTTAAGCAGGAGCACTGAAGCTTTCTTT.

The rearrangement joins TRBV5-1 to TRBJ2-7; 9 bases align to TRBD2. V lost 6 bases, J lost 5 bases, and 9 bases stayed unmatched. CDR3 length: 14 residues. Germline loops: CDR1 SGHRS, CDR2 YFSETQ. The CDR3 DNA sequence: TGCGCCAGCAAGGTCCTAGCGGGGTCAGACGAGCAGTACTTC. Its translation: CASKVLAGSDEQYF.

This chain joins TRBV7-6 and TRBJ1-1; D call uncertain. This CDR3 comprises 17 residues. From germline, CDR1 is SGHVS and CDR2 FNYEAQ. The V end lost 5 bases, the J end lost 0 bases, and 19 bases lay between the germline ends. The CDR3 reads CASSPGPLKAMNTEAFF. CDR3 DNA: TGTGCCAGCAGCCCCGGACCCCTCAAGGCAATGAACACTGAAGCTTTCTTT.

This clonotype was picked up a small number of times. The rearrangement links TRBV7-2 to TRBJ1-1; 8 bases are a match to TRBD1. Germline V gene lookup returns CDR1 SGHTA and CDR2 FQGNSA. The CDR3 consists of 13 residues. V lost 4 bases, J lost 4 bases, and 2 bases stayed unmatched. The CDR3 here is CASSWTGTTEAFF. CDR3 sequence (DNA): TGTGCCAGCAGCTGGACAGGGACCACTGAAGCTTTCTTT.

This clonotype has only a few counts. J is TRBJ1-2 and V is TRBV30; D remains unclear. The CDR3 is 14 residues long. Trimming cost V 8 bases and J 0 bases, with 16 bases left between them. In germline, CDR1 is GTSNPN, CDR2 SVGIG (reference sequence). CDR3 residues: CAGFGRVANYGYTF. In nucleotides, the CDR3 is TGTGCCGGATTCGGACGGGTAGCTAACTATGGCTACACCTTC.

By share of the sample, this clonotype is medium-sized (0.01 to 0.1%). This sequence joins TRBV4-1 and TRBJ1-2; D not certain. The CDR3 spans 15 residues. Trimming shortened V by 7 bases and J by 0 bases, and 15 bases separated the two germline ends. Germline lookup yields CDR1 MGHRA and CDR2 YSYEKL. The DNA for the CDR3 is TGCGCCAGCACCGTTGAGGGCGGAGCTAACTATGGCTACACCTTC. Protein: CASTVEGGANYGYTF.

In DNA form, the CDR3 reads TGTGCCAGCAGGAACCAACGGCATTCGGTAGACGAGCAGTACTTC. Translating gives CASRNQRHSVDEQYF. The chain links TRBV6-6 to TRBJ2-7; no definite D call. Trimming stripped 6 bases from V and 5 bases from J, with 20 bases between. CDR3 length: 15 residues. In germline, CDR1 is MNHNY, CDR2 SVGAGI (reference sequence).

The sample holds a few counts of this clonotype. The V gene is TRBV20-1, the J gene TRBJ2-3; 7 bases are a match to TRBD2. The CDR3 length is 15 residues. Trimming at V came to 0 bases and at J to 2 bases, leaving 5 bases not matched to a gene. Germline values: CDR1 DFQATT, CDR2 SNEGSKA (reference sequence). The CDR3 protein is CSARDWGTTTDTQYF. The CDR3 region has the DNA TGCAGTGCTAGAGATTGGGGGACTACCACAGATACGCAGTATTTT.